The 10 T cell receptor beta chains listed next were all sequenced from one sample in a study of T cell repertoires in urothelial bladder cancer. Generated by immunoSEQ multiplex PCR, the TCRdb table keeps only in-frame clones and is missing some. The repertoire has about 13,000 clones, less than 75% of them found once; the top ten carry approximately 8.9%. The sample consisted of tumor-infiltrating cells from bladder cancer. Receptors were obtained from a human donor with urothelial carcinoma.

This clone has more than one count but fewer than ten. The chain uses TRBV21-1 and TRBJ2-7; the table's D gene call, TRBD1, was not cross checked with the DNA. TRBV21-1 is a pseudogene locus. The CDR3 has 14 residues. In DNA, the CDR3 is TGTGCCAGCAGCAAAGGAGGGGGTAGCTACGAGCAGTACGTC. Its protein product is CASSKGGGSYEQYV.

This chain links TRBV10-3 with TRBJ2-3; D unresolved. There are 14 residues in the CDR3. Trimming removed 4 bases from V and 6 bases from J, with 14 bases in between. Germline loops: CDR1 ENHRY, CDR2 SYGVKD. The CDR3 spells CAISGRHTLDTQYF. The CDR3 DNA reads as TGTGCCATCAGTGGAAGACACACCCTTGATACGCAGTATTTT.

The genes are TRBV9 and TRBJ2-2; D possibly corresponds to TRBD2 (6 bases). The germline V and J ends were trimmed by 0 bases and 6 bases, with 12 bases remaining between them. This CDR3 comprises 15 residues. Germline V gives CDR1 SGDLS, CDR2 YYNGEE. The CDR3 bases are TGTGCCAGCAGCGTAGGCCTAGCGACCTCCGGGGAGCTGTTTTTT. Translating gives CASSVGLATSGELFF.

CDR3 bases: TGTGCCAGCCCGGTGAGATTAGCCAAAAACATTCAGTACTTC. Translating gives CASPVRLAKNIQYF. The chain carries TRBV5-8 and TRBJ2-4; D is uncertain. The CDR3 loop spans 14 amino acids. Per the germline V gene, CDR1 is SGHTS and CDR2 is YDEGEE. V lost 7 bases and J 0 bases, leaving 11 bases between the germline ends.

CDR3 amino acids: CSVETAGETQYF. The CDR3 DNA sequence: TGCAGCGTTGAAACCGCCGGGGAGACCCAGTACTTC. This chain links TRBV29-1 with TRBJ2-5; D is ambiguous. Germline assignment: CDR1 SQVTM and CDR2 ANQGSEA. This CDR3 is 12 amino acids long. V was cut by 2 bases and J by 5 bases, with 9 bases left in between.

The rearrangement links TRBV19 to TRBJ1-1; maybe TRBD1 (5 bases). Germline values: CDR1 LNHDA, CDR2 SQIVND (reference sequence). The CDR3 has 14 amino acids. Trimming shortened V by 7 bases and J by 6 bases, and 18 bases separated the two germline ends. This CDR3 reads CASTPRGRGPEAFF. As DNA, the CDR3 is TGTGCCAGTACCCCCCGCGGGAGGGGACCTGAAGCTTTCTTT.

This clone occurred a few times. V and J are TRBV30 and TRBJ1-5; 7 nucleotides agree with TRBD1. The CDR3 consists of 16 residues. From germline, CDR1 is GTSNPN and CDR2 SVGIG (reference sequence). Losses at the gene ends were 3 bases for V and 1 base for J; bases not matched to a gene: 9. The chain's CDR3 is CAWSNSWDSSNQPQHF. CDR3 nucleotide sequence: TGTGCCTGGAGCAATTCCTGGGACAGCAGCAATCAGCCCCAGCATTTT.

This clone was observed a handful of times. The chain links TRBV2 to TRBJ2-7; D perhaps matches TRBD2 (6 bases). Trimming cost V 7 bases and J 4 bases, with 11 bases left between them. This CDR3 is built from 12 residues. CDR1 and CDR2 (germline): SNHLY, FYNNEI. CDR3: CASNPGTYEQYF. The CDR3 DNA reads TGTGCCAGCAACCCCGGGACTTACGAGCAGTACTTC.

This clone was picked up a small number of times. The chain couples TRBV29-1 to TRBJ1-1; possible D gene TRBD1, 5 bases. The CDR3 covers 11 residues. CDR1 and CDR2 from the germline V gene are SQVTM and ANQGSEA. Trimming pared 3 bases from V and 10 bases from J, leaving 12 bases between. The CDR3 DNA sequence: TGCAGCGTTGATCGGGCAAGGGGAGCTTTCTTT. Residues: CSVDRARGAFF.

This clone was recorded a few times. The rearrangement uses TRBV9 and TRBJ2-7; 9 positions match TRBD1. J lost 6 bases, V lost 4 bases, and 23 bases had no gene match. Germline CDR1 reads SGDLS; CDR2 reads YYNGEE. The CDR3 covers 19 residues. The CDR3: CASSPGGQGAPYHCGEQYV. The CDR3, as DNA: TGTGCCAGCAGCCCCGGGGGACAGGGAGCCCCTTATCATTGTGGCGAGCAGTACGTC.